The rows below give T cell receptor beta chains drawn from one sample of a study of naive and memory T cell subsets. TCRdb re-analysed the UMI-ligation and nested PCR reads in MiXCR, keeping a single row per CDR3 protein. The data show some 87,000 distinct CDR3 sequences, around 7% seen once. The sample was central memory CD4+ T cells from blood. The receptors shown here come from a human donor in good health. Each CDR3 is given without its conserved first and last residue. Some rows mark clone size as missing; the rest say once, few, many or name a class of expanded clone.

j_call	clone_size	v_call	cdr3_aa
TRBJ2-7	many	TRBV7-2	ASSYTGAQTQQY
TRBJ1-5	few	TRBV4-2	ASSPYGTDNSNQPQH
TRBJ1-1	many	TRBV5-1	ASSPSSPGLHIQAF
TRBJ2-2	few	TRBV5-1	ASRGPLTAGELF
TRBJ2-1	.	TRBV6-5	ASSYLPRSRVNEQF
TRBJ1-5	many	TRBV12-3/TRBV12-4	ASSRTGSQPQH
TRBJ2-7	.	TRBV2	ASSEESISYEQY
TRBJ1-5	many	TRBV15	ATSRRTDQPQH
TRBJ2-5	once	TRBV18	ASSRLMGETQY
TRBJ2-1	many	TRBV6-2/TRBV6-3	ASSPWRVEYNEQF
TRBJ1-1	many	TRBV13	ASSLGGSMNTEAF
TRBJ1-4	few	TRBV12-3/TRBV12-4	ASSETGLTNEKLF
TRBJ1-1	many	TRBV28	ASRSSGAEAF
TRBJ1-1	many	TRBV6-6	ASSSHPNTEAF
TRBJ2-1	few	TRBV28	ASSFSDRAVKF
TRBJ1-1	few	TRBV5-1	ASSGFGPQSTEAF
TRBJ2-5	few	TRBV2	ASIKTSGQETQY
TRBJ2-7	few	TRBV7-9	ASSRDRGFEQY
TRBJ2-3	few	TRBV30	AWSRLTDTQY
TRBJ2-7	.	TRBV6-6	ASSTDPYSYEQY
TRBJ2-1	few	TRBV7-9	ASSLTPPRGDEQF
TRBJ2-7	few	TRBV29-1	SVEGARQNEQY
TRBJ1-3	many	TRBV4-3	ASSQDKVPRNTIY
TRBJ1-1	medium-sized	TRBV7-9	ASSLQGWTEAF
TRBJ1-2	many	TRBV20-1	SASLRVREGYT
TRBJ2-3	few	TRBV12-3/TRBV12-4	ASSFPGADITDTQY
TRBJ2-1	.	TRBV30	AWSVGILSGDNEQF
TRBJ2-5	few	TRBV27	ASSPDRGGVGTQY
TRBJ2-3	few	TRBV7-2	ASSPGSDTQY
TRBJ1-1	many	TRBV7-3	ASSTGTGVGTEAF
TRBJ2-3	few	TRBV2	ASSQSGETQY
TRBJ2-7	few	TRBV21-1	ASSNGLAAGEQY
TRBJ2-1	few	TRBV7-9	ASSGSKGVNEQF
TRBJ1-1	many	TRBV4-1	ASSQDPAGRMEAF
TRBJ2-1	many	TRBV3-1	ASSPAGGQNNEQF
TRBJ1-1	many	TRBV7-2	ASSLGRTGMRRAF
TRBJ1-6	.	TRBV9	ASSSQGQASFTTLH
TRBJ1-1	few	TRBV14	ASSQQTGLTEAF
TRBJ2-3	few	TRBV12-3/TRBV12-4	ASSLGQGPSTDTQY
TRBJ2-3	few	TRBV5-4	ASSRTGVDTQY
TRBJ2-2	many	TRBV20-1	SAQDSNTGELF
TRBJ2-3	many	TRBV7-2	ASSLSLAGDTQY
TRBJ1-2	many	TRBV20-1	SARDGPNNYGYT
TRBJ2-1	many	TRBV6-2/TRBV6-3	ASSLREGTYEQF
TRBJ2-2	many	TRBV7-9	ASSPTRGDTGELF
TRBJ2-3	many	TRBV29-1	SVSHIGDTQY
TRBJ2-3	.	TRBV30	AWSGPGDTQY
TRBJ1-5	few	TRBV6-5	ASSGGGQNLPQH
TRBJ1-2	many	TRBV7-2	ASSLAPNYGYT
TRBJ2-7	few	TRBV6-2/TRBV6-3	ASSYLSGRVSRDSYEQY
TRBJ2-3	few	TRBV4-3	ASSLQTGNGDTQY